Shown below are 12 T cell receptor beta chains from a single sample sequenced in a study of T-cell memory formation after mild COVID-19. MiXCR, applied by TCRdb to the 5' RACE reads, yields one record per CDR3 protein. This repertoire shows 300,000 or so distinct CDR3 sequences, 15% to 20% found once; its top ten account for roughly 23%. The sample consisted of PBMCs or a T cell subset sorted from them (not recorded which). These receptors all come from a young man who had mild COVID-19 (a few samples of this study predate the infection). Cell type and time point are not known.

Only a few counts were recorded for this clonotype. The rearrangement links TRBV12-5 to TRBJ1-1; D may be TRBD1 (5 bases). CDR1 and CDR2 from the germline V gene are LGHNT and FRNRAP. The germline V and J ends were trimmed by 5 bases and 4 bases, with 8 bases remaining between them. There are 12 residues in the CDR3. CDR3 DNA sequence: TGTGCTAGTGGTCACGGGGGCACTGAAGCTTTCTTT. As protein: CASGHGGTEAFF. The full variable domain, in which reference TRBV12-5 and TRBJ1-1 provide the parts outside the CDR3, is DARVTQTPRHKVTEMGQEVTMRCQPILGHNTVFWYRQTMMQGLELLAYFRNRAPLDDSGMPKDRFSAEMPDATLATLKIQPSEPRDSAVYFCASGHGGTEAFFGQGTRLTVV.

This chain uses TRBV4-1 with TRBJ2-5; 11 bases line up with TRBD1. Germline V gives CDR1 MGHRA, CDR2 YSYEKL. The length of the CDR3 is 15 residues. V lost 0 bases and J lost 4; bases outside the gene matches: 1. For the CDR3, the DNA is TGCGCCAGCAGCCAAGAGGGGACAGGGGGAGAGACCCAGTACTTC. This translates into CASSQEGTGGETQYF.

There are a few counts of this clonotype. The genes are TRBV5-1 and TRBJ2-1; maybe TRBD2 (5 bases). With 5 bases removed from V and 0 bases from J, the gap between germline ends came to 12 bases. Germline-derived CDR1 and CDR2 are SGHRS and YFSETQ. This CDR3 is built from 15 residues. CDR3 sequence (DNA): TGCGCCAGCAGAGCAGCGGTGAGCTCCTACAATGAGCAGTTCTTC. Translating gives CASRAAVSSYNEQFF.

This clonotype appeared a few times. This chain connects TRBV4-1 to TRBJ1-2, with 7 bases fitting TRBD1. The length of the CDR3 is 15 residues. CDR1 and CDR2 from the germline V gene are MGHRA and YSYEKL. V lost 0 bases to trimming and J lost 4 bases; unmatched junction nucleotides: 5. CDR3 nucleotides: TGCGCCAGCAGCCAAGATCCAGGGGGGTTCTATGGCTACACCTTC. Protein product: CASSQDPGGFYGYTF.

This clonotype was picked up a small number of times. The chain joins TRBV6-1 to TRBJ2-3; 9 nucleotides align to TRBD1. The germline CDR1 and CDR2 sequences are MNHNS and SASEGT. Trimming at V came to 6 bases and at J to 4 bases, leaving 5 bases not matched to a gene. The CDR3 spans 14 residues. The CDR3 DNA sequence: TGTGCCAGCAGCCCCGACAGGGGGTCAGATACGCAGTATTTT. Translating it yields CASSPDRGSDTQYF.

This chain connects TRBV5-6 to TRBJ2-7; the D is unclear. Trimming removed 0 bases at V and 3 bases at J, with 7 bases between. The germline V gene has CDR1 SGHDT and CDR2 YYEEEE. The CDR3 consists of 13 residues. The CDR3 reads CASSLGLDYEQYV. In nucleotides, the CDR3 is TGTGCCAGCAGCTTGGGACTTGACTACGAGCAGTACGTC.

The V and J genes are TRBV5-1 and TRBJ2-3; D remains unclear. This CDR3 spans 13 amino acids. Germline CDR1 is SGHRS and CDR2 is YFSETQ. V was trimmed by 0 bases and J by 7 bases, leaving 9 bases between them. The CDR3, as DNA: TGCGCCAGCAGCTTGGCGGCGCGGCATACGCAGTATTTT. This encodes CASSLAARHTQYF.

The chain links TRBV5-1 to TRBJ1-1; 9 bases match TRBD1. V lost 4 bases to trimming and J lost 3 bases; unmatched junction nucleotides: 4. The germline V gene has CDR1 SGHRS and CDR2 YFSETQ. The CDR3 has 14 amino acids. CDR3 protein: CASSRRTGDTEAFF. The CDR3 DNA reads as TGCGCCAGCAGCAGAAGGACAGGGGACACTGAAGCTTTCTTT.

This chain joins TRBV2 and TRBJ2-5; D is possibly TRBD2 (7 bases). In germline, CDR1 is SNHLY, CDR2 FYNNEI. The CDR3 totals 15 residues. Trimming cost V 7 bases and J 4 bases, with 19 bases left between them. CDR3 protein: CASNNRGGRGETQYF. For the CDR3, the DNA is TGTGCCAGCAATAATCGCGGGGGCCGAGGAGAGACCCAGTACTTC.

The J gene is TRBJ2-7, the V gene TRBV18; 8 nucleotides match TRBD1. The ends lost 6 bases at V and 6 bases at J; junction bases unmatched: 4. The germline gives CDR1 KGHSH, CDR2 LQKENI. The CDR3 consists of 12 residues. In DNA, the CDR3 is TGTGCCAGCTCGCCGACAGGGGTCGAGCAGTACTTC. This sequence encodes CASSPTGVEQYF.

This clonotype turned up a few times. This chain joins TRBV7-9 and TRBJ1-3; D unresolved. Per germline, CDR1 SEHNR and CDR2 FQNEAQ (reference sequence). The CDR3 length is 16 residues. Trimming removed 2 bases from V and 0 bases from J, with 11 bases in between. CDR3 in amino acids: CASSLYLTISGNTIYF. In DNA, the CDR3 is TGTGCCAGCAGCTTATATTTGACTATCTCTGGAAACACCATATATTTT.

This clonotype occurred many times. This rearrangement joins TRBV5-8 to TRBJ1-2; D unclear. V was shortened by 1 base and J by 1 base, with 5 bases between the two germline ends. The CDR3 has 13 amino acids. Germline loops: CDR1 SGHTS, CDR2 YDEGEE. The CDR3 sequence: CASSLLVNYGYTF. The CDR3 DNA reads TGTGCCAGCAGCTTGTTAGTTAACTATGGCTACACCTTC.